This entry features one T cell receptor (beta chain) sequence. What it binds is not known. The sample belongs to a study of OX40 agonist ivuxolimab in advanced cancers. Study background: Ivuxolimab was delivered to patients intravenously every 2 weeks at doses spanning 0.01 to 10 mg/kg. Dose-escalation subjects each had hepatocellular carcinoma, melanoma, renal cell or head and neck cancer. Study-wide results and caveats: CD8+ T cells averaged more expanded clones than CD4+.

The assay was immunoSEQ multiplex PCR, and TCRdb's table has in-frame clones only and misses some. The repertoire includes around 99,000 clones, 80% to 95% of them detected once, and 1% to 1.5% sits in the top ten. Trimming pared 4 bases from V and 6 bases from J, leaving 13 bases between. This CDR3 is built from 13 residues. Looked up from germline, CDR1 is LNHNV and CDR2 is YYDKDF (reference sequence). The chain joins TRBV15 to TRBJ2-7, with a tentative D call TRBD1 (6 bases). Sequenced here: CD4+ or CD8+ T cells sorted from blood, sampled in a trial of the OX40 agonist ivuxolimab. This TCR derives from an adult with an advanced solid tumor such as melanoma, head and neck, liver or kidney cancer. The CDR3 DNA reads as TGTGCCACCAGCATTTTAGGGGGTGGCGAGCAGTACTTC. Translating gives CATSILGGGEQYF.